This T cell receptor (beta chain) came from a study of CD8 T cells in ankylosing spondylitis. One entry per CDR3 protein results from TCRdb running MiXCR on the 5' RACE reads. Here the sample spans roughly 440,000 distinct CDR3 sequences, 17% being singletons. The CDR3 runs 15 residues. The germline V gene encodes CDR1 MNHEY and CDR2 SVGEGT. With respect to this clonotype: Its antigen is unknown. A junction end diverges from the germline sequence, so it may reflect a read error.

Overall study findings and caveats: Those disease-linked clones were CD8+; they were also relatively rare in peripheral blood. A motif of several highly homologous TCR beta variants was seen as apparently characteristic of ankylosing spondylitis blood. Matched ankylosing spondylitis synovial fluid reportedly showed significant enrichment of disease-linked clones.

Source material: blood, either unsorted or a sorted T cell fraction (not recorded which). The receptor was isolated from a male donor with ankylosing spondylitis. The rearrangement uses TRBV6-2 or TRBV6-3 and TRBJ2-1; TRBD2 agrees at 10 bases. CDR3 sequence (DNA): TGTGCCAGCAGCTACTTAGCGGGAGGCTACAATGAGCAGTTCTTC. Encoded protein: CASSYLAGGYNEQFF.